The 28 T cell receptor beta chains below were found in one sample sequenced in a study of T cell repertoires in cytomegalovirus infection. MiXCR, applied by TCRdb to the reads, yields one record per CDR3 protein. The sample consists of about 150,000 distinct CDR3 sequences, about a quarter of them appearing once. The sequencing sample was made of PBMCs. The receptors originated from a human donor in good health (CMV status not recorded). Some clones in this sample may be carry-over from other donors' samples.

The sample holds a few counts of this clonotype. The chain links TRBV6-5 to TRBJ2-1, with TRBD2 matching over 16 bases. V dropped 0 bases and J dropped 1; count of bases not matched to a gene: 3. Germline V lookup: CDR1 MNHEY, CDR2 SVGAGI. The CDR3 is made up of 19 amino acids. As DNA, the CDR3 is TGTGCCAGCAGTTACTCGGGACTAGCGGGGGGGATTTCCTACAATGAGCAGTTCTTC. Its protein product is CASSYSGLAGGISYNEQFF.

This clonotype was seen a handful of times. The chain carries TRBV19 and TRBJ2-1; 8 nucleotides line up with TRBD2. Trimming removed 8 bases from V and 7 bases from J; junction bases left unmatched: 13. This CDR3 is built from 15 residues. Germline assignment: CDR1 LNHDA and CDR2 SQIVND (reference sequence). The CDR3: CASSLLSGGSNEQFF. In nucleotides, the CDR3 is TGTGCCAGTTCCCTTTTGAGCGGGGGTTCAAATGAGCAGTTCTTC.

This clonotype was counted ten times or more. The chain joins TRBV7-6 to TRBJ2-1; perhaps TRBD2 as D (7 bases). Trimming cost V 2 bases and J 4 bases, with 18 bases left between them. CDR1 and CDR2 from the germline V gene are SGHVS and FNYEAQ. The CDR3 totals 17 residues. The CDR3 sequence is CASSLISGGDFYNEQFF. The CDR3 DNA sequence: TGTGCCAGCAGCTTAATATCGGGGGGCGACTTTTACAATGAGCAGTTCTTC.

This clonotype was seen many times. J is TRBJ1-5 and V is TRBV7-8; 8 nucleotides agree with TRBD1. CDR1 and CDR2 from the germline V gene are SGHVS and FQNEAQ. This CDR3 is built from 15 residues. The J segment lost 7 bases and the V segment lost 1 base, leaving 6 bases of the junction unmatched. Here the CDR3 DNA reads TGTGCCAGCAGCTTAGTGGACAGGGCAGGGCAGCCCCAGCATTTT. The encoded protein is CASSLVDRAGQPQHF.

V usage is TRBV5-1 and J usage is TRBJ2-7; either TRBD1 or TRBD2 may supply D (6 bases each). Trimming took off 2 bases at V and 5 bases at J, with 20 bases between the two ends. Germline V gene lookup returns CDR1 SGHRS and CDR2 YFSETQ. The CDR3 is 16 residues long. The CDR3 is CASSLGGQRAADEQYF. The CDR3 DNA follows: TGCGCCAGCAGCTTAGGGGGGCAGCGTGCGGCCGACGAGCAGTACTTC.

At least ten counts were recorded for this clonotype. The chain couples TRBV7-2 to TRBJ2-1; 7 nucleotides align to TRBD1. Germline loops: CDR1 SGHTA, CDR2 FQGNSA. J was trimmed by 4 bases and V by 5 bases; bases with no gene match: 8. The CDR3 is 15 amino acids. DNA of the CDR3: TGTGCCAGCAGCCCCCCGGGACAGACTTACAATGAGCAGTTCTTC. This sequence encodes CASSPPGQTYNEQFF.

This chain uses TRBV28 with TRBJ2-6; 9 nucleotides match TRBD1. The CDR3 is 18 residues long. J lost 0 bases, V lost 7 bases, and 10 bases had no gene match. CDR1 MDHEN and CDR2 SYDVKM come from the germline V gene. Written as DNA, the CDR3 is TGTGCCAGCACCCTGGGGGGACAGGGAGCCTCTGGGGCCAACGTCCTGACTTTC. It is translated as CASTLGGQGASGANVLTF.

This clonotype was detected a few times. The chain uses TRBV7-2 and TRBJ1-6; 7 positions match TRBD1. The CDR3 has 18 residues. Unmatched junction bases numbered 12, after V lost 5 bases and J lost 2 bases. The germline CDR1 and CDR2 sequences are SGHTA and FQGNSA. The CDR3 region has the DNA TGTGCCAGCAGCCTCCAATCCCTGGGACAGACCTATAATTCACCCCTCCACTTT. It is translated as CASSLQSLGQTYNSPLHF.

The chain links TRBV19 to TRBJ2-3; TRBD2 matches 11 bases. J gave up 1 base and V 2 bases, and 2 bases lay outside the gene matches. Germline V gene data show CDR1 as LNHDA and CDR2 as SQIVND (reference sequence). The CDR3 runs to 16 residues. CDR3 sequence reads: CASSITSGGGTDTQYF. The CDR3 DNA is TGTGCCAGTAGTATAACTAGCGGGGGAGGCACAGATACGCAGTATTTT.

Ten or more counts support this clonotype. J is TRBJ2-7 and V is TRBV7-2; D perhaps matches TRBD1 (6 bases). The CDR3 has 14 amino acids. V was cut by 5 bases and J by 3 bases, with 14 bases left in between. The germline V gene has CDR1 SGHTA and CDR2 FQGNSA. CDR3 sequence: CASSEPGHIYEQYF. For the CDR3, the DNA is TGTGCCAGCAGCGAACCGGGACACATCTACGAGCAGTACTTC.

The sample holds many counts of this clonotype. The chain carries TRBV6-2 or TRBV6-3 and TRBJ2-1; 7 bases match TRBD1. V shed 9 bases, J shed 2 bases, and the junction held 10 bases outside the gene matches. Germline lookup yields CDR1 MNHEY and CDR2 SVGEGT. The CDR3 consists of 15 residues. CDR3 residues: CASEGQPRAYNEQFF. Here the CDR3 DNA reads TGTGCCAGTGAGGGACAGCCGAGGGCCTACAATGAGCAGTTCTTC.

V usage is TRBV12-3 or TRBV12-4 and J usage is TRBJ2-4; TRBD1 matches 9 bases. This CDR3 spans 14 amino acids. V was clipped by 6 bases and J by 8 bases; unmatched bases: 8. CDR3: CASRSTGGLDIQYF. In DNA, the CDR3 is TGTGCCAGCAGATCCACAGGGGGCCTGGACATTCAGTACTTC.

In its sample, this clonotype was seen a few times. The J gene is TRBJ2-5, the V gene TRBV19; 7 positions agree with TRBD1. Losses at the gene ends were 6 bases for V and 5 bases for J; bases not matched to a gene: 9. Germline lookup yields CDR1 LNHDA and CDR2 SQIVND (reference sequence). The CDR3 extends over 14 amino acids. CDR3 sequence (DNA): TGTGCCAGTAGCAGACAGGGACCCTCGGAGACCCAGTACTTC. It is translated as CASSRQGPSETQYF.

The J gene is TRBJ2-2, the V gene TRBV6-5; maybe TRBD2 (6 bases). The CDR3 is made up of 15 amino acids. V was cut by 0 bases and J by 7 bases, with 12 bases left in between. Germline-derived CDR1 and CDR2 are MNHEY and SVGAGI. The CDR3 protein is CASSYSEGTGGELFF. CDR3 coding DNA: TGTGCCAGCAGTTACTCGGAGGGGACGGGCGGGGAGCTGTTTTTT.

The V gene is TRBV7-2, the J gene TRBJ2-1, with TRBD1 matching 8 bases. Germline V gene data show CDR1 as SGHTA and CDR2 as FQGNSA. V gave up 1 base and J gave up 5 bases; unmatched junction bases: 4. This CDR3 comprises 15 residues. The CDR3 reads CASSLGDRNNNEQFF. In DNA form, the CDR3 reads TGTGCCAGCAGCTTAGGGGACAGGAATAACAATGAGCAGTTCTTC.

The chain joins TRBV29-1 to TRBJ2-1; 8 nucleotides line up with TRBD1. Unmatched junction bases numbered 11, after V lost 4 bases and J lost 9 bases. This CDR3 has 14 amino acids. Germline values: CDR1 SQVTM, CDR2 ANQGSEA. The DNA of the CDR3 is TGCAGCGTTGGGAACGACAGGGGATTTGGTGAGCAGTTCTTC. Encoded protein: CSVGNDRGFGEQFF.

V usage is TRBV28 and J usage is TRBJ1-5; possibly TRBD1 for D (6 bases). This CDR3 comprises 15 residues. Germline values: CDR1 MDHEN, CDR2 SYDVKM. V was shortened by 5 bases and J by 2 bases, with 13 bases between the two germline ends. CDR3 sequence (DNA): TGTGCCAGCAGTCTGAGGGACATCGGCAATCAGCCCCAGCATTTT. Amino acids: CASSLRDIGNQPQHF.

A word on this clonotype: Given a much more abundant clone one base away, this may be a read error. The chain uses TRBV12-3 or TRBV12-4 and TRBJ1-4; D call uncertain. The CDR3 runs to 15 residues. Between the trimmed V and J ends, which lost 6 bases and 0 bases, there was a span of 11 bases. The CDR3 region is CASSRMIATNEKLFF. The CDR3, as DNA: TGTGCCAGCAGCAGGATGATTGCAACTAATGAAAAACTGTTTTTT.

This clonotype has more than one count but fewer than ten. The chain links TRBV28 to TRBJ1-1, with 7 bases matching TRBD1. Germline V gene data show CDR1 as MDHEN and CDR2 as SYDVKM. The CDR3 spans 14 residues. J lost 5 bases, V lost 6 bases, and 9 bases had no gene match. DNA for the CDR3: TGTGCCAGCAGGGTGACAGGGCGGCAAACTGAAGCTTTCTTT. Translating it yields CASRVTGRQTEAFF.

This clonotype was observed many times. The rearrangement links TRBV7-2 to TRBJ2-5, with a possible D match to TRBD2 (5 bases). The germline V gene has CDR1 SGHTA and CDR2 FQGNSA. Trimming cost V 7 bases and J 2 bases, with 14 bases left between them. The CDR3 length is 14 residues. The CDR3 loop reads CASKEDFFQETQYF. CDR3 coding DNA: TGTGCCAGCAAGGAGGACTTTTTTCAAGAGACCCAGTACTTC.

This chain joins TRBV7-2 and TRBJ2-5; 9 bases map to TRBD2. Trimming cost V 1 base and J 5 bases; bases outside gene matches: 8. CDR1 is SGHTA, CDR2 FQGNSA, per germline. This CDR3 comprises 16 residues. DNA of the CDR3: TGTGCCAGCAGCTTAGATGGCAGCGGGAGGCTGGAGACCCAGTACTTC. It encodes CASSLDGSGRLETQYF.

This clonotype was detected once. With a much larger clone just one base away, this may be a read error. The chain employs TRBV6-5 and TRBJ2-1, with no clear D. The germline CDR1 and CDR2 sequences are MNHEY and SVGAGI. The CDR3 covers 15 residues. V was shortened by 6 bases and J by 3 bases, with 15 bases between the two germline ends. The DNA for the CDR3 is TGTGCCAGCAGCCCGAGACACCCCGACTACAATGAGCAGTTCTTC. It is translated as CASSPRHPDYNEQFF.

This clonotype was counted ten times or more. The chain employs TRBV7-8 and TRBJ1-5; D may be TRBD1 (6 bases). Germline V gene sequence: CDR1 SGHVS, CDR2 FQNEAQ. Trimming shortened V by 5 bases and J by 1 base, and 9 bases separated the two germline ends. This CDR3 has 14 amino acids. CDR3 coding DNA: TGTGCCAGCAGCCGCGACAGGAGCAATCAGCCCCAGCATTTT. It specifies CASSRDRSNQPQHF.

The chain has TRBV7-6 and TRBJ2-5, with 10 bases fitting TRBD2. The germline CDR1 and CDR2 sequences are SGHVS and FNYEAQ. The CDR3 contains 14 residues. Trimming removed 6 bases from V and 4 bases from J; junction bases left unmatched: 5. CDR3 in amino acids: CASSLSSGRETQYF. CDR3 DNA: TGTGCCAGCAGTTTATCTAGCGGGAGAGAGACCCAGTACTTC.

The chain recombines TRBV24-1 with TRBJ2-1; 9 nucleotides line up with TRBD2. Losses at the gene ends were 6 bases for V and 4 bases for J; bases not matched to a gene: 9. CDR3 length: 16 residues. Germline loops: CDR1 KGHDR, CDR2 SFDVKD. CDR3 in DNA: TGTGCCACCAGTCTGGCGCGCGGGAGGGATTACAATGAGCAGTTCTTC. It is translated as CATSLARGRDYNEQFF.

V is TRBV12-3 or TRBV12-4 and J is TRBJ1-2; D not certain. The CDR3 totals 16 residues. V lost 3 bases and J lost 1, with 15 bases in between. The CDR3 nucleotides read TGTGCCAGCAGTTTTCGCCCCGGCACTAATAACTATGGCTACACCTTC. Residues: CASSFRPGTNNYGYTF.

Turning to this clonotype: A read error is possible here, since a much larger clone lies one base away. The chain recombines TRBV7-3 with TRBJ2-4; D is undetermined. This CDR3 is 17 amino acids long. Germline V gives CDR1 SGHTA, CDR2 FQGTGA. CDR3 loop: CASSSNPFDGAKNMQYF. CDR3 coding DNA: TGTGCCAGCAGCTCAAACCCATTTGACGGAGCCAAAAACATGCAGTACTTC.

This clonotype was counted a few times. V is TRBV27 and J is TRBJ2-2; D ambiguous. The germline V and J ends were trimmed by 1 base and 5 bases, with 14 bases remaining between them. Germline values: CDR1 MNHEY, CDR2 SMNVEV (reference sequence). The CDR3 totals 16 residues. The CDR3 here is CASSLFLGGSTGELFF. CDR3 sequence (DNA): TGTGCCAGCAGTTTATTCTTGGGCGGTTCAACCGGGGAGCTGTTTTTT.